The clone carrying this TCR beta chain was seen at least ten times. Its antigen is not known. The data were obtained in a study of T cell repertoires in cytomegalovirus infection. Background on the study: Public signatures in TCR beta pointed to CMV infection and matching HLA type. Notes on the study in general: Pooled public TCR beta family frequency picked out CMV carriers with the relevant HLA.

Each CDR3 protein is one row after TCRdb ran MiXCR on the reads. The table includes some 300,000 distinct CDR3 sequences, around 10% detected once. Germline V gene lookup returns CDR1 MDHEN and CDR2 SYDVKM. CDR3 length: 16 residues. Deletions cut 2 bases from V and 5 bases from J, with 17 bases between. This clonotype originated in a human donor in good health (CMV status not recorded). Some clones in this sample may be carry-over from other donors' samples. The chain employs TRBV28 and TRBJ2-3; the D is unclear. The sequencing sample was made of PBMCs. The CDR3 protein is CASSLTPPLRRDTQYF. The CDR3 DNA is TGTGCCAGCAGTTTAACCCCTCCCCTCCGTAGAGATACGCAGTATTTT.